This TCR beta chain was retrieved from a study of T cells after yellow fever vaccination. Study at large: Preparation of the low-cell-number fractions used SMART-Seq v4 Ultra Low Input. Study-level points and caveats: The bulk population could contribute abundant contaminating clonotypes to FACS-sorted repertoires.

A single record per CDR3 protein comes from TCRdb applying MiXCR to the 5' RACE reads. The sample lists 120,000 to 150,000 distinct CDR3 sequences; approximately 7.7% were seen once. This clonotype was counted at least ten times. Its antigen is not identified. This specimen consisted of CD4+ T cells sorted from PBMCs, obtained 5 days after the yellow fever booster vaccination. This clonotype originated in a man younger than 45 who received the YFV17D yellow fever vaccine.

The CDR3 DNA follows: TGTGCCAGCACCCGGACGGGGGGTAATGAAAAACTGTTTTTT. Translated, it gives CASTRTGGNEKLFF. V usage is TRBV12-3 or TRBV12-4 and J usage is TRBJ1-4; tentative D call: TRBD1 (5 bases). This CDR3 spans 14 amino acids. V lost 7 bases to trimming and J lost 4 bases, with 13 bases between them.